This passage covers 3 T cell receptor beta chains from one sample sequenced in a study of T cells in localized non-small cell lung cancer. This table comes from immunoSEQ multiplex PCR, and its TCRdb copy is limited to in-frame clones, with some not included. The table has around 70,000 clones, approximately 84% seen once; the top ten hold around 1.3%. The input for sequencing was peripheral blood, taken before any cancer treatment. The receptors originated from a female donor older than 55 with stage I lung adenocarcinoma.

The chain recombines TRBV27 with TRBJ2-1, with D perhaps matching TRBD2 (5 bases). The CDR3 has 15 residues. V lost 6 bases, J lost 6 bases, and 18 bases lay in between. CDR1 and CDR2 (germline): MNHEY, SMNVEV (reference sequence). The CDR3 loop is CASRRDGVRSNEQFF. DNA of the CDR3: TGTGCCAGCAGACGCGACGGGGTTCGAAGCAATGAGCAGTTCTTC.

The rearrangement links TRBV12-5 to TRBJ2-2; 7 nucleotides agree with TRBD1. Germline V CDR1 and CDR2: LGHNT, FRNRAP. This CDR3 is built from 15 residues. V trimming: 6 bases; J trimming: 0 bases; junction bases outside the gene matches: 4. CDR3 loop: CASGPGQANTGELFF. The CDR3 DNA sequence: TGTGCTAGTGGCCCCGGACAGGCGAACACCGGGGAGCTGTTTTTT. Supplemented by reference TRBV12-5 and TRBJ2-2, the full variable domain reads DARVTQTPRHKVTEMGQEVTMRCQPILGHNTVFWYRQTMMQGLELLAYFRNRAPLDDSGMPKDRFSAEMPDATLATLKIQPSEPRDSAVYFCASGPGQANTGELFFGEGSRLTVL.

The CDR3 loop is CASSSDGLVETQYF. The DNA for the CDR3 is TGTGCCAGCAGCTCGGACGGCCTGGTGGAGACCCAGTACTTC. This chain uses TRBV9 with TRBJ2-5; D gene ambiguous. This CDR3 is 14 amino acids long. Germline CDR1 reads SGDLS; CDR2 reads YYNGEE. Trimming left V 4 bases short and J 5 bases short, with 15 bases between.